The rows below give T cell receptor beta chains drawn from one sample of a study of T cell responses to AZD1222 COVID-19 vaccine. The data were produced by immunoSEQ multiplex PCR, yet TCRdb's version contains in-frame clones alone and is incomplete. The table records 110,000 to 150,000 clones, approximately 83% of them present only once. The source material was peripheral blood, sampled on day 0 of AZD1222 vaccination. These receptors all come from an adult in good health. Each CDR3 is given with its conserved first and last residue. The order of the fields is CDR3 DNA, CDR3 protein, J gene, CDR3 length, D gene, clone size, V gene. The D gene is left open where the match is weak. Size values are once, few and many counts, or a class for expanded clones, and some rows have none.

DNA: TGTGCCAGCAGCACGAGATCGATCCTGTTTGGGGCGAGGTCCTACGAGCAGTACTTC
CDR3: CASSTRSILFGARSYEQYF
J: TRBJ2-7
length: 19
D: -
size: -
V: TRBV7-9

DNA: TGTGCCAGCAGGGGGACTACTCTCTACGAGCAGTACTTC
CDR3: CASRGTTLYEQYF
J: TRBJ2-7
length: 13
D: TRBD2
size: once
V: TRBV28

DNA: TGTGCCAGCAGTAGGGACTTCTCCTACGAGCAGTACTTC
CDR3: CASSRDFSYEQYF
J: TRBJ2-7
length: 13
D: -
size: -
V: TRBV2

DNA: TGTGCCAGCTCACTATCCCGGGACAGCTATGGCTACACCTTC
CDR3: CASSLSRDSYGYTF
J: TRBJ1-2
length: 14
D: TRBD1
size: -
V: TRBV18

DNA: TGCAGCGTTGACGGGGGTTTGAACACTGAAGCTTTCTTT
CDR3: CSVDGGLNTEAFF
J: TRBJ1-1
length: 13
D: -
size: -
V: TRBV29-1

DNA: TGTGCCAGCAGCAGAAACTCAGGGGGTTATGGCTACACCTTC
CDR3: CASSRNSGGYGYTF
J: TRBJ1-2
length: 14
D: TRBD1
size: -
V: TRBV6-4

DNA: TGTGCCAGCTCCCCACGGGCAGTTGCAACTAATGAAAAACTGTTTTTT
CDR3: CASSPRAVATNEKLFF
J: TRBJ1-4
length: 16
D: -
size: -
V: TRBV18

DNA: TGCGCCAGCAGCTTGTCTGCGACTAGCGGGGTCGAGCAGTACTTC
CDR3: CASSLSATSGVEQYF
J: TRBJ2-7
length: 15
D: TRBD2
size: -
V: TRBV5-1

DNA: TGTGCCAGCAGTTTAAGAGCTGGGGAGGGCAATCAGCCCCAGCATTTT
CDR3: CASSLRAGEGNQPQHF
J: TRBJ1-5
length: 16
D: -
size: -
V: TRBV27

DNA: TGCGCCAGCAGCAAACCGGGACTACCAATCAAGAGCGACAATGAGCAGTTCTTC
CDR3: CASSKPGLPIKSDNEQFF
J: TRBJ2-1
length: 18
D: TRBD2
size: -
V: TRBV5-1

DNA: TGTGCCAGCACCCAAACGGGGACCACTAATGAAAAACTGTTTTTT
CDR3: CASTQTGTTNEKLFF
J: TRBJ1-4
length: 15
D: -
size: -
V: TRBV9

DNA: TGTGCCAGCAGCGGGACTAGCGGGAGGCGCGTCACCGGGGAGCTGTTTTTT
CDR3: CASSGTSGRRVTGELFF
J: TRBJ2-2
length: 17
D: TRBD2
size: -
V: TRBV9

DNA: TGTGCCAGCAGTTTAGGCAGGGGCCAGCCCCAGCATTTT
CDR3: CASSLGRGQPQHF
J: TRBJ1-5
length: 13
D: -
size: -
V: TRBV27

DNA: TGTGCCAGCAGTCCAGGGGGCAGCGGGGGCTACACCTTC
CDR3: CASSPGGSGGYTF
J: TRBJ1-2
length: 13
D: TRBD1
size: -
V: TRBV27

DNA: TGTGCCAGCAGCCAAACTCGGCCGGGTACCCAGTACTTC
CDR3: CASSQTRPGTQYF
J: TRBJ2-5
length: 13
D: -
size: -
V: TRBV3-1/TRBV3-2

DNA: TGCGCCAGCAGGCTGGGGGGGGATCAGCCCCAGCATTTT
CDR3: CASRLGGDQPQHF
J: TRBJ1-5
length: 13
D: -
size: few
V: TRBV5-1

DNA: TGTGCCAGCACCACGCCTGGGGGGGCCCGGCAGTACTTC
CDR3: CASTTPGGARQYF
J: TRBJ2-7
length: 13
D: -
size: -
V: TRBV12-3/TRBV12-4

DNA: TGCAGCGTTCGGGGGGGGACGGACACCATATATTTT
CDR3: CSVRGGTDTIYF
J: TRBJ1-3
length: 12
D: -
size: -
V: TRBV29-1

DNA: TGTGCCAGCAAGGAAAGGGGGAACACTGAAGCTTTCTTT
CDR3: CASKERGNTEAFF
J: TRBJ1-1
length: 13
D: -
size: -
V: TRBV6-5

DNA: TGTGCCAGCAGTTACTCTCCACACGACGAGCAGTACTTC
CDR3: CASSYSPHDEQYF
J: TRBJ2-7
length: 13
D: -
size: -
V: TRBV6-5

DNA: TGTGCCACCTTTGCGAGGGAGGTGGGAAATTCACCCCTCCACTTT
CDR3: CATFAREVGNSPLHF
J: TRBJ1-6
length: 15
D: -
size: -
V: TRBV6-5

DNA: TGTGCCACCAGCAGAGCCGGGTCGTACAATGAGCAGTTCTTC
CDR3: CATSRAGSYNEQFF
J: TRBJ2-1
length: 14
D: -
size: -
V: TRBV15

DNA: TGTGCCAGCAGCGCGGACCCCTCTGGAAACACCATATATTTT
CDR3: CASSADPSGNTIYF
J: TRBJ1-3
length: 14
D: -
size: few
V: TRBV5-4

DNA: TGTGCCAGCAACATAAAAGGGATCCCTGAAGCTTTCTTT
CDR3: CASNIKGIPEAFF
J: TRBJ1-1
length: 13
D: -
size: -
V: TRBV5-4

DNA: TGTGCCAGCAGCCCGAGTGGAGGTAGCGGGGCCCTCGAAGAGACCCAGTACTTC
CDR3: CASSPSGGSGALEETQYF
J: TRBJ2-5
length: 18
D: TRBD2
size: once
V: TRBV5-4

DNA: TGTGCCAGCAGCCCGGAAGGAGGTAACATTCAGTACTTC
CDR3: CASSPEGGNIQYF
J: TRBJ2-4
length: 13
D: -
size: -
V: TRBV7-2

DNA: TGTGCCAGCAGTACCCAGCGAGGAGATACGGATCAGCCCCAGCATTTT
CDR3: CASSTQRGDTDQPQHF
J: TRBJ1-5
length: 16
D: -
size: -
V: TRBV27

DNA: TGTGCCAGCAGCTTAGGTTACGGGGATACCTACGAGCAGTACTTC
CDR3: CASSLGYGDTYEQYF
J: TRBJ2-7
length: 15
D: -
size: -
V: TRBV7-7

DNA: TGCGCCAGCAGCTTGGCGACAGGGGCAGATACGCAGTATTTT
CDR3: CASSLATGADTQYF
J: TRBJ2-3
length: 14
D: TRBD1
size: -
V: TRBV5-1

DNA: TGTGCCAGCAGTTTATTCGGGAGCTCTGGAAACACCATATATTTT
CDR3: CASSLFGSSGNTIYF
J: TRBJ1-3
length: 15
D: -
size: few
V: TRBV28

DNA: TGTGCCAGTAGTATATCGAGCGGGAGGGCCAGGACCCAGTACTTC
CDR3: CASSISSGRARTQYF
J: TRBJ2-5
length: 15
D: TRBD2
size: once
V: TRBV19

DNA: TGCGCCAGCAGCCAATTGGGGGTTGTTTCTGGAAACACCATATATTTT
CDR3: CASSQLGVVSGNTIYF
J: TRBJ1-3
length: 16
D: -
size: -
V: TRBV4-1

DNA: TGTGCCACCAGGGGGCGGGATCAGTACTTC
CDR3: CATRGRDQYF
J: TRBJ2-4
length: 10
D: -
size: once
V: TRBV24-1

DNA: TGCAGTGCTAATCAGAACAATGAGCAGTTCTTC
CDR3: CSANQNNEQFF
J: TRBJ2-1
length: 11
D: -
size: -
V: TRBV20-1

DNA: TGTGCCAGCAGCTTGGGAAGGGCGGAAGAGACCCAGTACTTC
CDR3: CASSLGRAEETQYF
J: TRBJ2-5
length: 14
D: -
size: -
V: TRBV5-6

DNA: TGTGCCTGGAGAGCCAACTCTGGGGCCAACGTCCTGACTTTC
CDR3: CAWRANSGANVLTF
J: TRBJ2-6
length: 14
D: -
size: once
V: TRBV30

DNA: TGTGCCAGCAGCTTAGCGGCAGGGAAGGGTGGTAGCGCTAATTCACCCCTCCACTTT
CDR3: CASSLAAGKGGSANSPLHF
J: TRBJ1-6
length: 19
D: -
size: few
V: TRBV7-8

DNA: TGTGCCAGCTCATCGGGACCTCCAACGAATCAGCCCCAGCATTTT
CDR3: CASSSGPPTNQPQHF
J: TRBJ1-5
length: 15
D: -
size: -
V: TRBV18

DNA: TGTGCCAGCTCACCCAACAGGGAAGGAATTGAAAAACTGTTTTTT
CDR3: CASSPNREGIEKLFF
J: TRBJ1-4
length: 15
D: -
size: once
V: TRBV18

DNA: TGTGCCAGCAGCCCGGGACAGGGGGCGAACACCGGGGAGCTGTTTTTT
CDR3: CASSPGQGANTGELFF
J: TRBJ2-2
length: 16
D: TRBD1
size: -
V: TRBV4-2

DNA: TGTGCCAGCAGCCAGACAGACCCCGGGGTGGATTCACCCCTCCACTTT
CDR3: CASSQTDPGVDSPLHF
J: TRBJ1-6
length: 16
D: -
size: -
V: TRBV7-8

DNA: TGTGCCAGCAGTCCGGGAGCCCAAGAGACCCAGTACTTC
CDR3: CASSPGAQETQYF
J: TRBJ2-5
length: 13
D: -
size: -
V: TRBV28

DNA: TGTGCCAGCAGTTACACCGGACTAGCATTTGGGGAGCTGTTTTTT
CDR3: CASSYTGLAFGELFF
J: TRBJ2-2
length: 15
D: TRBD2
size: -
V: TRBV6-5

DNA: TGCGCCAGCAGCTCTACAGGGGTAGCCAACTATGGCTACACCTTC
CDR3: CASSSTGVANYGYTF
J: TRBJ1-2
length: 15
D: TRBD1
size: -
V: TRBV5-1

DNA: TGTGCCAGCAGCCTTACTCAGGGTATCGGAGAAAAACTGTTTTTT
CDR3: CASSLTQGIGEKLFF
J: TRBJ1-4
length: 15
D: -
size: -
V: TRBV6-5

DNA: TGTGCCAGCAGCCAAGGGACAGCGAACACTGAAGCTTTCTTT
CDR3: CASSQGTANTEAFF
J: TRBJ1-1
length: 14
D: TRBD1
size: few
V: TRBV5-8

DNA: TGTGCCAGCAGTGAAACTGACTCTTCGACCTACGAGCAGTACTTC
CDR3: CASSETDSSTYEQYF
J: TRBJ2-7
length: 15
D: -
size: -
V: TRBV6-1

DNA: TGTGCCAGTGAGGGGGGAGGGGCGGGCAATCAGCCCCAGCATTTT
CDR3: CASEGGGAGNQPQHF
J: TRBJ1-5
length: 15
D: -
size: -
V: TRBV6-5

DNA: TGCGCCAGCAGCCCTCTTGGGGGCTACGGCTACACCTTC
CDR3: CASSPLGGYGYTF
J: TRBJ1-2
length: 13
D: -
size: -
V: TRBV4-1